This T cell receptor (beta chain) appears in the sequencing data of a study of spatial heterogeneity in lung cancer. Study-level background: Averaged across combinations, each unique TCR and UMI pairing appeared more than ten times in raw reads, which were uncorrected.

TCRdb reprocessed the 5' RACE reads via MiXCR and lists one record per CDR3 protein. The sample records under 75,000 distinct CDR3 sequences, roughly 8% being singletons. About this clonotype: A much bigger clone sits one base away, suggesting this may be a read error.

Specified time point: sample taken at primary tumor resection. Material for sequencing was whole RNA from tumor, nontumor lung or frozen PBMC, left unsorted. In germline, CDR1 is SGHAT, CDR2 FQDESV (reference sequence). The length of the CDR3 is 14 residues. The clonotype was recovered from a female donor with early-stage non-small cell lung cancer. The rearrangement joins TRBV11-1 to TRBJ2-7; TRBD1 matches 7 bases. This material consisted of PBMCs, taken at surgery. The CDR3 nucleotides are TGTGCCAGCAGCCCGCGGACAGGCAACTACGAGCAGCACTTC. Amino acid sequence: CASSPRTGNYEQHF.